The clone carrying this T cell receptor (beta chain) appeared many times. Antigen specificity is unknown. For TCR beta, libraries came from iRepertoire HTBI primers and Arm-PCR of CDR3 regions. In TCRdb, the multiplex PCR reads were re-called with MiXCR into one record per CDR3 protein. The table has roughly 300,000 distinct CDR3 sequences, around 19% seen once. The time point is: persistent/refractory GD, antithyroid drugs over 5 years with positive TRAb. PBMC-extracted RNA yielded the TCR library. The collection involved drawing nine milliliters of peripheral blood into EDTA tubes. This entry belongs to a study of regulatory T cells in long-lasting Graves disease. Study-level background: Graves' disease counted as persistent after over 5 years of antithyroid drugs with positive TSH receptor antibodies.

The CDR3 runs 12 residues. Trimming stripped 3 bases from V and 6 bases from J, with 8 bases between. The V gene's germline CDR1 is MDHEN and CDR2 SYDVKM. Study-wide results and limits: Persistent cases favored TRBV28, TRBJ1-2 and TRBJ2-5.

This sequence originates from a female donor with Graves disease. Here the sequenced sample was peripheral blood mononuclear cells (PBMCs), taken when the disease was refractory, from a patient treated with antithyroid drugs. The chain links TRBV28 to TRBJ2-5; D uncertain. The CDR3 nucleotides are TGTGCCAGCAGTTTTCCCTTAAAGACCCAGTACTTC. Its protein is CASSFPLKTQYF.